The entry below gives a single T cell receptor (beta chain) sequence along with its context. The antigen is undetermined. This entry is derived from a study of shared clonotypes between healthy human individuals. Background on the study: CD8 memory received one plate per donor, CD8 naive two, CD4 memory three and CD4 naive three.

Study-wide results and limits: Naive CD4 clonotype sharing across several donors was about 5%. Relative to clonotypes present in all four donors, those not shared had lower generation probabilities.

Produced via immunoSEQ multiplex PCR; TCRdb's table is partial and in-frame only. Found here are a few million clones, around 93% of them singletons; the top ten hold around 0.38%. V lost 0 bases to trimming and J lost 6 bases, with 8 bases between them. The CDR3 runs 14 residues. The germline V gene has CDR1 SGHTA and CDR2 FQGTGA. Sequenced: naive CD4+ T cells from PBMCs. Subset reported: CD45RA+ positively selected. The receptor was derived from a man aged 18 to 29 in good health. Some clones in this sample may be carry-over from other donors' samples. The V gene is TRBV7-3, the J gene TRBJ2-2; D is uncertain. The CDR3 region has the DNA TGTGCCAGCAGCTTAACGGGCGTTCCCGGGGAGCTGTTTTTT. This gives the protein CASSLTGVPGELFF.